Presented here are 14 T cell receptor beta chains from one specimen sequenced in a study of T cell responses to AZD1222 COVID-19 vaccine. Here immunoSEQ multiplex PCR was the method, and the copy in TCRdb shows in-frame clones only, minus some. The repertoire has some 150,000 clones, 93% of them found once; the top ten carry around 1.9%. The source material was peripheral blood, sampled on day 0 of AZD1222 vaccination. All receptors derive from an adult in good health.

J is TRBJ1-2 and V is TRBV2; D not resolved. Germline-derived CDR1 and CDR2 are SNHLY and FYNNEI. The V gene lost 1 base and the J gene lost 8 bases, with 8 bases spanning the gap. The CDR3 is 12 residues long. CDR3: CASSEGPGGYTF. The CDR3 DNA reads TGTGCCAGCAGTGAAGGCCCGGGCGGCTACACCTTC.

This rearrangement joins TRBV9 to TRBJ2-1, with D possibly being TRBD1 or TRBD2 (7 bases each). This CDR3 contains 16 residues. The V gene lost 0 bases and the J gene lost 7 bases, with 17 bases spanning the gap. Germline assignment: CDR1 SGDLS and CDR2 YYNGEE. This CDR3 reads CASSVAPTGRGNEQFF. In DNA, the CDR3 is TGTGCCAGCAGCGTAGCTCCGACAGGGAGGGGGAATGAGCAGTTCTTC.

J is TRBJ1-5 and V is TRBV6-1; D may be TRBD1 (6 bases). Trimming left V 0 bases short and J 5 bases short, with 8 bases between. The CDR3 has 14 amino acids. The germline V gene has CDR1 MNHNS and CDR2 SASEGT. CDR3 amino acids: CASSEAGGDQPQHF. CDR3 sequence (DNA): TGTGCCAGCAGTGAAGCAGGGGGAGATCAGCCCCAGCATTTT.

The chain links TRBV5-6 to TRBJ1-4, with 9 positions matching TRBD1. Germline V gives CDR1 SGHDT, CDR2 YYEEEE. This CDR3 is built from 16 residues. V lost 3 bases to trimming and J lost 3 bases; unmatched junction nucleotides: 6. CDR3 in DNA: TGTGCCAGCAGCTATTGGACAGGGGCTGCTAATGAAAAACTGTTTTTT. Translation: CASSYWTGAANEKLFF.

The rearrangement joins TRBV25-1 to TRBJ1-1; no reliable D call. Germline assignment: CDR1 MGHDK and CDR2 SYGVNS. The CDR3 spans 16 residues. With 4 bases removed from V and 5 bases from J, the gap between germline ends came to 20 bases. The CDR3 region has the DNA TGTGCCAGCAGTGGGGTGAGTTTCCATAGGGATACTGAAGCTTTCTTT. Translation gives CASSGVSFHRDTEAFF.

This chain links TRBV9 with TRBJ1-1; D call uncertain. The CDR3 extends over 13 amino acids. V was pared by 3 bases and J by 3 bases, with 9 bases between. Germline lookup yields CDR1 SGDLS and CDR2 YYNGEE. The CDR3 nucleotides read TGTGCCAGCAGCGGGTCAGGCGACACTGAAGCTTTCTTT. It encodes CASSGSGDTEAFF.

The table lists this clone with a few counts. This rearrangement joins TRBV11-2 to TRBJ1-1; D remains ambiguous. The germline V and J ends were trimmed by 1 base and 1 base, with 4 bases remaining between them. Germline lookup yields CDR1 SGHAT and CDR2 FQNNGV. This CDR3 has 13 residues. CDR3 amino acids: CASSLAGNTEAFF. The CDR3 coding sequence is TGTGCCAGCAGCTTAGCAGGGAACACTGAAGCTTTCTTT.

The genes are TRBV4-2 and TRBJ2-1; D is possibly TRBD1 (6 bases). CDR1 is LGHNA and CDR2 is YNFKEQ in the germline V gene. This CDR3 contains 14 residues. Between the trimmed V and J ends, which lost 0 bases and 7 bases, there was a span of 10 bases. This CDR3 is CASSQEGAPNEQFF. The DNA for the CDR3 is TGTGCCAGCAGCCAAGAGGGGGCCCCAAATGAGCAGTTCTTC.

The rearrangement joins TRBV19 to TRBJ1-2; D is ambiguous. Trimming cost V 3 bases and J 4 bases, with 12 bases left between them. The CDR3 totals 14 residues. Germline assignment: CDR1 LNHDA and CDR2 SQIVND (reference sequence). For the CDR3, the DNA is TGTGCCAGTAGTATTCGCGACGGATTCTATGGCTACACCTTC. Protein sequence: CASSIRDGFYGYTF. Full variable domain (missing parts from reference TRBV19 and TRBJ1-2): DGGITQSPKYLFRKEGQNVTLSCEQNLNHDAMYWYRQDPGQGLRLIYYSQIVNDFQKGDIAEGYSVSREKKESFPLTVTSAQKNPTAFYLCASSIRDGFYGYTFGSGTRLTVV.

The chain links TRBV18 to TRBJ2-5, with a possible D match to TRBD2 (6 bases). This CDR3 spans 15 amino acids. V was pared by 3 bases and J by 5 bases, with 16 bases between. Germline V gene lookup returns CDR1 KGHSH and CDR2 LQKENI. CDR3 DNA sequence: TGTGCCAGCTCACCGCCCGGGAGCCCCAGGGAGACCCAGTACTTC. It translates to CASSPPGSPRETQYF.

There are a few counts of this clone. This sequence joins TRBV6-6 and TRBJ1-2; no reliable D call. Germline V gene sequence: CDR1 MNHNY, CDR2 SVGAGI (reference sequence). CDR3 length equals 12 residues. Trimming removed 4 bases from V and 5 bases from J, with 8 bases in between. CDR3 DNA: TGTGCCAGCAGTTCCGGACGGTATGGCTACACCTTC. It yields the protein CASSSGRYGYTF.

The rearrangement links TRBV2 to TRBJ2-7; no definite D call. CDR1 is SNHLY and CDR2 is FYNNEI in the germline V gene. This CDR3 is 12 amino acids long. Trimming removed 5 bases from V and 2 bases from J, with 7 bases in between. The CDR3 DNA follows: TGTGCCAGCAGTAGACAAGCCTACGAGCAGTACTTC. It specifies CASSRQAYEQYF.

The chain carries TRBV2 and TRBJ1-1, with unresolved D. Trimming took off 7 bases at V and 0 bases at J, with 9 bases between the two ends. CDR1 is SNHLY, CDR2 FYNNEI, per germline. The CDR3 runs 13 residues. CDR3 amino acids: CASTANMNTEAFF. CDR3 coding DNA: TGTGCCAGCACTGCAAACATGAACACTGAAGCTTTCTTT.

The V gene is TRBV5-1, the J gene TRBJ1-1; D remains unclear. Trimming took off 5 bases at V and 6 bases at J, with 17 bases between the two ends. This CDR3 has 14 residues. The germline gives CDR1 SGHRS, CDR2 YFSETQ. The CDR3 nucleotides are TGCGCCAGCAGTCGGGGTTCACCTGGTGCTGAAGCTTTCTTT. Its protein product is CASSRGSPGAEAFF.